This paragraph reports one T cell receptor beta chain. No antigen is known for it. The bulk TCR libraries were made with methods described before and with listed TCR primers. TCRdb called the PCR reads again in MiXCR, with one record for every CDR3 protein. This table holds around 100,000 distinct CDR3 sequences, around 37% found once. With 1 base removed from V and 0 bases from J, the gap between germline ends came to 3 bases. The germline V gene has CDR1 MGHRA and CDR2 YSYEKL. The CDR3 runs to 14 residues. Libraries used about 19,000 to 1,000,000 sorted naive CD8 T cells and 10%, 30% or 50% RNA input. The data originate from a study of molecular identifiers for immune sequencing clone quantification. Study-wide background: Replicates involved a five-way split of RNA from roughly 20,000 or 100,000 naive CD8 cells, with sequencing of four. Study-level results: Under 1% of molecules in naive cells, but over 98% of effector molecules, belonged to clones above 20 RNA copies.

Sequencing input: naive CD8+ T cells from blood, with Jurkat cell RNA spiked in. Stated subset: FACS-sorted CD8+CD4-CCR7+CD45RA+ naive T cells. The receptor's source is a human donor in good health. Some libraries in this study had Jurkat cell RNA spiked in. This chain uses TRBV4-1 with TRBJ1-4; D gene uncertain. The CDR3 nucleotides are TGCGCCAGCAGCCAAGCTCCAACTAATGAAAAACTGTTTTTT. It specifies CASSQAPTNEKLFF.